These 23 T cell receptor beta chains originate from one sample sequenced in a study of cytomegalovirus exposure and HLA in healthy donors. Researchers ran the PCR with 60 Vbeta and 13 Jbeta primers. The data were produced by immunoSEQ multiplex PCR, yet TCRdb's version contains in-frame clones alone and is incomplete. This table has more than 150,000 clones, 75% to 90% appearing once. Source material: PBMCs. The origin of the receptors is a young woman in good health and CMV-seronegative.

This chain uses TRBV4-1 with TRBJ2-2; a possible D gene is TRBD1 (6 bases). The germline gives CDR1 MGHRA, CDR2 YSYEKL. V lost 0 bases, J lost 0 bases, and 8 bases lay in between. The CDR3 length is 16 residues. CDR3 DNA: TGCGCCAGCAGCCAAGAAGGGGGTGCGAACACCGGGGAGCTGTTTTTT. This encodes CASSQEGGANTGELFF.

On this clone itself: The junction and the germline gene differ at one end; a read error may be behind it. This chain uses TRBV6-1 with TRBJ1-2, with TRBD1 identical over 8 bases. The CDR3 extends over 13 amino acids. Germline values: CDR1 MNHNS, CDR2 SASEGT. For the CDR3, the DNA is TGTACCAGCAGCACTGACAGGGGAGAAGGCTACACCTTC. Protein sequence: CTSSTDRGEGYTF.

V and J are TRBV7-6 and TRBJ1-3; D gene uncertain. Germline V gene sequence: CDR1 SGHVS, CDR2 FNYEAQ. V was pared by 2 bases and J by 3 bases, with 11 bases between. The CDR3 sequence is 15 residues long. CDR3 sequence (DNA): TGTGCCAGCAGCTTATGGGTTAGCGGTGGAAACACCATATATTTT. It translates to CASSLWVSGGNTIYF.

The V and J genes are TRBV28 and TRBJ1-5; 7 nucleotides align to TRBD1. Germline assignment: CDR1 MDHEN and CDR2 SYDVKM. This CDR3 contains 13 residues. Trimming cost V 5 bases and J 5 bases; bases outside gene matches: 3. CDR3 loop: CASSRDRHQPQHF. As DNA, the CDR3 is TGTGCCAGCAGTCGGGACAGACATCAGCCCCAGCATTTT.

The chain combines TRBV27 with TRBJ2-2, with D maybe TRBD1 (6 bases). This CDR3 contains 16 residues. Germline CDR1 and CDR2: MNHEY and SMNVEV (reference sequence). The germline V and J ends were trimmed by 5 bases and 0 bases, with 13 bases remaining between them. CDR3 sequence: CASSPRDTSNTGELFF. CDR3 nucleotides: TGTGCCAGCAGTCCCCGGGACACTTCGAACACCGGGGAGCTGTTTTTT.

CDR3: CASSDGTGLFQETQYF. The CDR3 DNA follows: TGTGCCAGCAGTGATGGGACAGGGCTGTTCCAAGAGACCCAGTACTTC. This chain uses TRBV2 with TRBJ2-5; 9 bases are a match to TRBD1. The CDR3 is made up of 16 amino acids. Germline V CDR1 and CDR2: SNHLY, FYNNEI. After removal of 3 bases from V and 1 base from J, the junction contained 6 bases not matched to a gene.

The chain couples TRBV6-5 to TRBJ2-2, with 9 positions matching TRBD1. V was pared by 5 bases and J by 7 bases, with 8 bases of the junction left unmatched. Germline assignment: CDR1 MNHEY and CDR2 SVGAGI. The CDR3 covers 15 residues. CDR3 sequence reads: CASSPWDRAVGELFF. CDR3 coding DNA: TGTGCCAGCAGTCCTTGGGACAGGGCGGTCGGGGAGCTGTTTTTT.

V and J are TRBV29-1 and TRBJ1-1; 7 bases fit TRBD1. J lost 6 bases, V lost 7 bases, and 8 bases had no gene match. The CDR3 covers 12 residues. CDR1 is SQVTM and CDR2 is ANQGSEA in the germline V gene. The CDR3 sequence is CSESGGGAEAFF. The CDR3 bases are TGCAGCGAATCAGGGGGTGGAGCTGAAGCTTTCTTT.

The chain carries TRBV13 and TRBJ1-2, with 12 bases matching TRBD1. The CDR3 loop spans 15 amino acids. V lost 3 bases to trimming and J lost 4 bases; unmatched junction nucleotides: 3. CDR1 PRHDT and CDR2 FYEKMQ come from the germline V gene (reference sequence). The CDR3 nucleotides are TGTGCCAGCAGCTTTGGGACAGGGGGCGGCTATGGCTACACCTTC. As protein: CASSFGTGGGYGYTF.

This clone was seen a single time. V is TRBV6-1 and J is TRBJ2-2; D gene uncertain. The CDR3 spans 15 residues. Per germline, CDR1 MNHNS and CDR2 SASEGT. Trimming cost V 4 bases and J 7 bases, with 16 bases left between them. DNA for the CDR3: TGTGCCAGCAGTGTGTCAGGCGCTATAAACGGGGAGCTGTTTTTT. Its translation: CASSVSGAINGELFF.

The rearrangement joins TRBV29-1 to TRBJ2-5, with 9 nucleotides matching TRBD2. J gave up 2 bases and V 6 bases, and 10 bases lay outside the gene matches. Germline V gives CDR1 SQVTM, CDR2 ANQGSEA. The CDR3 runs 15 residues. The CDR3 spells CSVGGFSGGQETQYF. CDR3 in DNA: TGCAGCGTGGGCGGGTTTAGCGGGGGTCAAGAGACCCAGTACTTC.

The rearrangement joins TRBV14 to TRBJ1-1; 8 nucleotides line up with TRBD1. The CDR3 has 15 amino acids. Trimming at V came to 4 bases and at J to 0 bases, leaving 4 bases not matched to a gene. CDR1 SGHDN and CDR2 FVKESK come from the germline V gene. The CDR3 coding sequence is TGTGCCAGCAGCCTCCTGACAGGGGTGAACACTGAAGCTTTCTTT. Translating it yields CASSLLTGVNTEAFF.

This chain connects TRBV25-1 to TRBJ1-1, with D tentatively TRBD1 (5 bases). Germline CDR1 is MGHDK and CDR2 is SYGVNS. The CDR3 runs to 15 residues. V dropped 0 bases and J dropped 4 bases, with 12 bases sitting between them. CDR3 DNA sequence: TGTGCCAGCAGTGAATACGGGGGTTTGGTCACTGAAGCTTTCTTT. This codes for CASSEYGGLVTEAFF.

This clone turned up a few times. V and J are TRBV7-9 and TRBJ2-7; 7 nucleotides match TRBD1. V was clipped by 5 bases and J by 5 bases; unmatched bases: 12. Looked up from germline, CDR1 is SEHNR and CDR2 is FQNEAQ (reference sequence). The CDR3 has 15 residues. The CDR3: CASSRAETGSHEQYF. CDR3 DNA: TGTGCCAGCAGCCGGGCGGAGACAGGGTCTCACGAGCAGTACTTC.

CDR3 nucleotides: TGTGCCAGCAGCGTCCGGGACAGGGGGCAAGATAGAAAACTGTTTTTT. It encodes CASSVRDRGQDRKLFF. This chain links TRBV9 with TRBJ1-4; 12 nucleotides line up with TRBD1. Germline CDR1 is SGDLS and CDR2 is YYNGEE. With V trimmed by 2 bases and J by 10 bases, 9 bases remained unmatched. The CDR3 is 16 residues long.

The chain recombines TRBV10-3 with TRBJ2-7; TRBD2 is a possible D gene (6 bases). The CDR3 covers 12 residues. Trimming left V 9 bases short and J 0 bases short, with 9 bases between. Looked up from germline, CDR1 is ENHRY and CDR2 is SYGVKD. The CDR3 sequence is CAMAGHSYEQYF. As DNA, the CDR3 is TGTGCCATGGCGGGGCACTCCTACGAGCAGTACTTC.

The chain joins TRBV18 to TRBJ2-1; 9 bases line up with TRBD1. Trimming at V came to 3 bases and at J to 7 bases, leaving 4 bases not matched to a gene. This CDR3 region has 14 residues. Germline V gives CDR1 KGHSH, CDR2 LQKENI. CDR3 bases: TGTGCCAGCTCACCCGCACAGGGGGCGAATGAGCAGTTCTTC. This codes for CASSPAQGANEQFF.

Judged by abundance, this clone is medium-sized (0.01 to 0.1%). The genes are TRBV18 and TRBJ1-6, with 8 bases lining up with TRBD1. The CDR3 covers 15 residues. The germline V gene encodes CDR1 KGHSH and CDR2 LQKENI. V shed 3 bases and J 8 bases; nucleotides not matched to a gene: 6. This chain's CDR3 is CASSPVGQGYSPLHF. DNA for the CDR3: TGTGCCAGCTCACCCGTCGGACAGGGTTATTCACCCCTCCACTTT.

The CDR3 protein is CASSGWENQPQHF. In nucleotides, the CDR3 is TGTGCCAGCAGTGGGTGGGAGAATCAGCCCCAGCATTTT. V is TRBV6-1 and J is TRBJ1-5; D unclear. CDR1 MNHNS and CDR2 SASEGT come from the germline V gene. The CDR3 runs 13 residues. Trimming pared 4 bases from V and 4 bases from J, leaving 8 bases between.

This sequence joins TRBV19 and TRBJ1-6, with 8 bases fitting TRBD1. This CDR3 comprises 15 residues. J was trimmed by 7 bases and V by 5 bases; bases with no gene match: 7. Germline values: CDR1 LNHDA, CDR2 SQIVND (reference sequence). The CDR3 nucleotides read TGTGCCAGTAGTGCACGACAGGGGTTGAATTCACCCCTCCACTTT. Encoded protein: CASSARQGLNSPLHF.

The J gene is TRBJ1-1, the V gene TRBV5-4, with 8 bases that match TRBD1. The length of the CDR3 is 16 residues. Germline-derived CDR1 and CDR2 are SGHNT and YYREEE (reference sequence). V gave up 0 bases and J gave up 0 bases; unmatched junction bases: 4. The CDR3 DNA reads TGTGCCAGCAGCTTGGTGTGGGACAGGATGAACACTGAAGCTTTCTTT. It translates to CASSLVWDRMNTEAFF.

The rearrangement joins TRBV9 to TRBJ2-5; 7 bases are shared with TRBD1. Per germline, CDR1 SGDLS and CDR2 YYNGEE. V lost 1 base and J lost 4; bases outside the gene matches: 7. CDR3 length: 15 amino acids. CDR3 DNA: TGTGCCAGCAGCGTACAAGCAGGGGGAGTAGAGACCCAGTACTTC. Translated: CASSVQAGGVETQYF.

Turning to this clone: The junction shows a germline mismatch at one end, possibly a read error. This chain joins TRBV29-1 and TRBJ2-6, with a possible D match to TRBD2 (6 bases). CDR1 is SQVTM, CDR2 ANQGSEA, per germline. The CDR3 length is 14 residues. The CDR3 loop is CSVEKLGGANGLTF. The CDR3 DNA reads as TGCAGCGTTGAAAAGCTAGGCGGGGCCAACGGCCTGACTTTC.